Presented here are 32 T cell receptor beta chains from one specimen sequenced in a study of neurological immune-mediated disorders. TCRdb used MiXCR to reprocess the 5' RACE reads, holding one entry per CDR3 protein. The top ten clones hold about 27% of a sample with approximately 30,000 distinct CDR3 sequences, approximately 24% of them seen once. Sequenced input: CD4+ T cells from blood. The receptor set was obtained from a man aged 50-60 years with HTLV-1-associated myelopathy (HAM/TSP).

This clonotype came up many times. V usage is TRBV12-3 or TRBV12-4 and J usage is TRBJ1-2; 8 positions match TRBD1. Germline trimming cut 6 bases from V and 0 bases from J; bases unmatched to any gene: 3. The CDR3 consists of 14 residues. CDR3 in DNA: TGTGCCAGCAGCAAGGACAGGGCTAACTATGGCTACACCTTC. Translated: CASSKDRANYGYTF.

Many counts were recorded for this clonotype. CDR3 in amino acids: CASSLAGSYEQYF. CDR3 nucleotides: TGTGCCAGCAGCTTAGCCGGTAGCTACGAGCAGTACTTC. The J gene is TRBJ2-7, the V gene TRBV7-2; D uncertain. The CDR3 is made up of 13 amino acids. The V and J ends lost 0 bases and 3 bases respectively, with 6 bases between them. Germline values: CDR1 SGHTA, CDR2 FQGNSA.

The chain links TRBV10-2 to TRBJ1-5; 7 positions agree with TRBD1. The V segment lost 6 bases and the J segment 1 base; nucleotides outside the gene matches: 3. The CDR3 runs 14 residues. Looked up from germline, CDR1 is WSHSY and CDR2 is SAAADI. The chain's CDR3 is CASSTGVSNQPQHF. As DNA, the CDR3 is TGCGCCAGCAGCACAGGGGTGAGCAATCAGCCCCAGCATTTT.

In this sample, this clonotype turned up many times. The J gene is TRBJ2-1, the V gene TRBV20-1, with no clear D. This CDR3 is built from 12 residues. Per germline, CDR1 DFQATT and CDR2 SNEGSKA (reference sequence). The germline V and J ends were trimmed by 6 bases and 8 bases, with 14 bases remaining between them. The CDR3 bases are TGCAGTGCCTTCGCTTTGGGTCATGAGCAGTTCTTC. It specifies CSAFALGHEQFF.

This clonotype was counted ten times or more. J is TRBJ2-5 and V is TRBV6-6; TRBD2 matches at 7 bases. Trimming cost V 8 bases and J 5 bases; bases outside gene matches: 2. CDR3 length: 11 residues. Germline-derived CDR1 and CDR2 are MNHNY and SVGAGI (reference sequence). The CDR3 DNA follows: TGTGCCAGCGGACTAGGGGAGACCCAGTACTTC. Translated: CASGLGETQYF.

The chain joins TRBV10-3 to TRBJ1-1; 7 bases map to TRBD1. V gave up 6 bases and J gave up 8 bases; unmatched junction bases: 3. The germline CDR1 and CDR2 sequences are ENHRY and SYGVKD. CDR3 length: 11 amino acids. The DNA for the CDR3 is TGTGCCATCAGAGAGGACAGGGAAGCTTTCTTT. Protein: CAIREDREAFF.

In this sample, this clonotype turned up many times. The chain couples TRBV7-9 to TRBJ2-3; 7 bases map to TRBD1. V lost 4 bases to trimming and J lost 7 bases; unmatched junction nucleotides: 8. Per the germline V gene, CDR1 is SEHNR and CDR2 is FQNEAQ (reference sequence). The CDR3 runs 14 residues. The CDR3 spells CASSSFDRANTQYF. The CDR3 region has the DNA TGTGCCAGCAGCTCCTTTGACAGGGCTAATACGCAGTATTTT.

This clonotype has ten or more counts. The rearrangement uses TRBV18 and TRBJ1-5; no firm D call. V dropped 3 bases and J dropped 4 bases, with 7 bases sitting between them. Per germline, CDR1 KGHSH and CDR2 LQKENI. This CDR3 region has 13 residues. Written as DNA, the CDR3 is TGTGCCAGCTCACCCGACAAGAATCAGCCCCAGCATTTT. Its protein is CASSPDKNQPQHF.

There are many counts of this clonotype. The chain links TRBV20-1 to TRBJ2-1; tentative D call: TRBD2 (6 bases). V was cut by 1 base and J by 6 bases, with 16 bases left in between. This CDR3 comprises 15 residues. Germline assignment: CDR1 DFQATT and CDR2 SNEGSKA (reference sequence). The CDR3 sequence: CSARAGTADFNEQFF. For the CDR3, the DNA is TGCAGTGCTAGAGCCGGGACTGCGGATTTCAATGAGCAGTTCTTC.

On this clonotype: A read error may account for a junction end that differs from germline. The chain employs TRBV20-1 and TRBJ2-3; 11 bases are shared with TRBD2. CDR1 and CDR2 (germline): DFQATT, SNEGSKA (reference sequence). The CDR3 has 13 amino acids. The CDR3 reads CSDRGLAVDTQYF. Here the CDR3 DNA reads TGCAGTGACAGGGGACTAGCGGTAGATACGCAGTATTTC.

The chain recombines TRBV7-8 with TRBJ2-1; D is ambiguous. V lost 5 bases and J 6 bases, leaving 23 bases between the germline ends. The CDR3 is 17 amino acids. Germline lookup yields CDR1 SGHVS and CDR2 FQNEAQ. This CDR3 is CASSLVLSSWVGNEQFF. The CDR3 nucleotides read TGTGCCAGCAGCCTAGTCCTTTCGAGCTGGGTCGGCAATGAGCAGTTCTTC.

This clonotype occurred many times. This chain connects TRBV6-5 to TRBJ2-5, with 11 bases fitting TRBD2. CDR1 and CDR2 from the germline V gene are MNHEY and SVGAGI. V dropped 0 bases and J dropped 6; count of bases not matched to a gene: 15. The CDR3 sequence is 19 residues long. In DNA, the CDR3 is TGTGCCAGCAGTTACTCGTTTTCCCCGGGACTAGCGGCCTTACAGACCCAGTACTTC. It yields the protein CASSYSFSPGLAALQTQYF.

This clonotype was counted ten times or more. V and J are TRBV7-6 and TRBJ1-2, with 7 bases that match TRBD1. The J segment lost 2 bases and the V segment lost 5 bases, leaving 11 bases of the junction unmatched. This CDR3 is built from 16 residues. Per germline, CDR1 SGHVS and CDR2 FNYEAQ. The CDR3 sequence: CASSQGGQLLNYGYTF. The CDR3 DNA sequence: TGTGCCAGCAGCCAAGGGGGACAGCTTTTGAACTATGGCTACACCTTC.

V usage is TRBV28 and J usage is TRBJ1-5; 8 bases line up with TRBD1. The CDR3 consists of 15 residues. Per germline, CDR1 MDHEN and CDR2 SYDVKM. V dropped 5 bases and J dropped 0; count of bases not matched to a gene: 3. CDR3 sequence reads: CASSGGQVSNQPQHF. CDR3 DNA: TGTGCCAGCAGTGGGGGACAGGTTAGCAATCAGCCCCAGCATTTT.

This clonotype has ten or more counts. The chain is built from TRBV20-1 and TRBJ1-4; unclear D gene. Germline-derived CDR1 and CDR2 are DFQATT and SNEGSKA (reference sequence). The CDR3 has 12 amino acids. CDR3 nucleotide sequence: TGCAGCTCCAGGATGTATGGCGAAAAACTGTTTTTT. It yields the protein CSSRMYGEKLFF.

This clonotype has a count of ten or more. The rearrangement uses TRBV20-1 and TRBJ2-1, with TRBD2 matching 15 bases. Germline-derived CDR1 and CDR2 are DFQATT and SNEGSKA (reference sequence). With 1 base clipped from V and 0 bases from J, the junction kept 7 bases outside the gene matches. The CDR3 is 19 residues long. The CDR3 spells CSARARGGLAGGSYNEQFF. The DNA for the CDR3 is TGCAGTGCTAGAGCCCGAGGGGGACTAGCGGGAGGCTCCTACAATGAGCAGTTCTTC.

This clonotype was counted at least ten times. This may arise from a read error, as a much more abundant clone is one base away. V and J are TRBV15 and TRBJ1-4; D not resolved. CDR3 size: 15 residues. CDR1 and CDR2 from the germline V gene are LNHNV and YYDKDF (reference sequence). The CDR3 nucleotides read TGTGTCACCAGCAGGACGGAAGCAACTAATGAAAAACTGTTTTTT. Translating it yields CVTSRTEATNEKLFF. Supplemented by reference TRBV15 and TRBJ1-4, the full variable domain reads DAMVIQNPRYQVTQFGKPVTLSCSQTLNHNVMYWYQQKSSQAPKLLFHYYDKDFNNEADTPDNFQSRRPNTSFCFLDIRSPGLGDTAMYLCVTSRTEATNEKLFFGSGTQLSVL.

With respect to this clonotype: One junction end disagrees with the germline gene, perhaps due to a read error. DNA for the CDR3: TGTGCCATCCGGGGCACAATGAACACTGAAGCTTTCTTT. Translation gives CAIRGTMNTEAFF. This chain links TRBV10-2 with TRBJ1-1; D might be TRBD1 (5 bases). Germline CDR1 is WSHSY and CDR2 is SAAADI. The CDR3 is made up of 13 amino acids.

As regards this clonotype: This may be a read error: a much more frequent sequence differs by one nucleotide. The gene calls are TRBV6-5 and TRBJ2-7; 7 bases agree with TRBD1. There are 15 residues in the CDR3. V trimming: 6 bases; J trimming: 2 bases; junction bases outside the gene matches: 10. Per the germline V gene, CDR1 is MNHEY and CDR2 is SVGAGI. The CDR3 loop reads CASSLNRDSTYEQYF. The CDR3 DNA is TGTGCCAGCAGCCTGAACCGGGACAGCACCTACGAGCAGTACTTC.

This clonotype was detected ten times or more. The genes are TRBV5-4 and TRBJ1-5; D gene unclear. V was shortened by 4 bases and J by 3 bases, with 14 bases between the two germline ends. The CDR3 consists of 15 residues. Germline V gene lookup returns CDR1 SGHNT and CDR2 YYREEE (reference sequence). CDR3 nucleotides: TGTGCCAGCAGCATAGGTTCCAGTCTCAATCAGCCCCAGCATTTT. Translated: CASSIGSSLNQPQHF.

The rearrangement uses TRBV5-5 and TRBJ2-7; 10 positions agree with TRBD1. The CDR3 loop spans 14 amino acids. Germline V CDR1 and CDR2: SGHKS, YYEKEE (reference sequence). The J segment lost 2 bases and the V segment lost 7 bases, leaving 6 bases of the junction unmatched. CDR3 DNA sequence: TGTGCCAGCCGACAGGGGGCTTCCACCTACGAGCAGTACTTC. Amino acid sequence: CASRQGASTYEQYF.

There are many counts of this clonotype. V gene TRBV5-1 combines with J gene TRBJ2-1; TRBD2 matches at 12 bases. The CDR3 covers 17 residues. CDR1 is SGHRS, CDR2 YFSETQ, per germline. V lost 4 bases to trimming and J lost 8 bases; unmatched junction nucleotides: 13. The CDR3 DNA is TGCGCCAGCAGCCTACTTCAGACTAGCGGGAGTCTAGATGAGCAGTTCTTC. It translates to CASSLLQTSGSLDEQFF. Full variable domain (remainder filled in from reference TRBV5-1 and TRBJ2-1): KAGVTQTPRYLIKTRGQQVTLSCSPISGHRSVSWYQQTPGQGLQFLFEYFSETQRNKGNFPGRFSGRQFSNSRSEMNVSTLELGDSALYLCASSLLQTSGSLDEQFFGPGTRLTVL.

This clonotype appeared many times. The chain carries TRBV13 and TRBJ1-1; D call uncertain. CDR1 and CDR2 from the germline V gene are PRHDT and FYEKMQ (reference sequence). This CDR3 is 14 amino acids long. Trimming took off 5 bases at V and 3 bases at J, with 13 bases between the two ends. The CDR3 here is CASSLGLSDTEAFF. The CDR3 DNA is TGTGCCAGCAGCCTCGGCCTTAGCGACACTGAAGCTTTCTTT.

This clonotype was recorded many times. The chain links TRBV7-3 to TRBJ1-6; TRBD1 matches 7 bases. CDR3 length equals 14 residues. V shed 8 bases, J shed 4 bases, and the junction held 5 bases outside the gene matches. Looked up from germline, CDR1 is SGHTA and CDR2 is FQGTGA. DNA of the CDR3: TGTGCCAGCTGTAAGGGACAGTATAATTCACCCCTCCACTTT. Translation: CASCKGQYNSPLHF.

This clonotype was detected only a few times. V gene TRBV7-3 combines with J gene TRBJ2-3; possibly TRBD2 for D (7 bases). The CDR3 covers 14 residues. The V and J ends lost 8 bases and 6 bases respectively, with 18 bases between them. In germline, CDR1 is SGHTA, CDR2 FQGTGA. DNA of the CDR3: TGTGCCAGCGACTTAGGGGGGGGCGGGGATACGCAGTATTTT. It is translated as CASDLGGGGDTQYF.

This clonotype was observed many times. V and J are TRBV5-1 and TRBJ2-6, with no clear D. Germline CDR1 SGHRS, CDR2 YFSETQ. V was pared by 1 base and J by 0 bases, with 5 bases between. The CDR3 consists of 15 residues. The CDR3 region is CASSLSVSGANVLTF. The CDR3, as DNA: TGCGCCAGCAGCTTGTCCGTCTCTGGGGCCAACGTCCTGACTTTC.

This clonotype has at least ten counts. This chain joins TRBV5-1 and TRBJ2-7; D not resolved. The CDR3 totals 14 residues. V was cut by 0 bases and J by 2 bases, with 9 bases left in between. Germline CDR1 is SGHRS and CDR2 is YFSETQ. This CDR3 reads CASSLVVSPYEQYF. CDR3 in DNA: TGCGCCAGCAGCTTGGTTGTCAGCCCCTACGAGCAGTACTTC.

This clonotype was seen repeatedly, ten times or more. This chain uses TRBV24-1 with TRBJ1-2; no reliable D call. V was pared by 2 bases and J by 2 bases, with 14 bases between. In germline, CDR1 is KGHDR, CDR2 SFDVKD. The CDR3 sequence is 16 residues long. The CDR3: CATSDSRLTTNYGYTF. In nucleotides, the CDR3 is TGTGCCACCAGTGATTCCCGCCTAACCACCAACTATGGCTACACCTTC.

This clonotype came up once. The chain is built from TRBV2 and TRBJ1-6; D might be TRBD1 (6 bases). The germline V gene encodes CDR1 SNHLY and CDR2 FYNNEI. Trimming took 5 bases from V and 7 from J, leaving 9 bases between them. The CDR3 runs 13 residues. The CDR3: CASSPGQNSPLHF. CDR3 DNA: TGTGCCAGCAGTCCTGGACAGAATTCACCCCTCCACTTT.

This clonotype showed up just a few times. The rearrangement joins TRBV5-1 to TRBJ2-7; 10 bases line up with TRBD2. V lost 5 bases and J lost 2; bases outside the gene matches: 4. Germline V gives CDR1 SGHRS, CDR2 YFSETQ. This CDR3 has 14 residues. In DNA form, the CDR3 reads TGCGCCAGCAGTGCCGGGACTAGCGCCTACGAGCAGTACTTC. Amino acids: CASSAGTSAYEQYF.

This clonotype was recorded at least ten times. The CDR3 DNA follows: TGCGCCAGCAGCCCCATTCAGATTTCGAGTGAGCAGTTCTTC. Encoded protein: CASSPIQISSEQFF. This chain links TRBV5-1 with TRBJ2-1; D is unresolved. Germline values: CDR1 SGHRS, CDR2 YFSETQ. The V end was cut by 4 bases, the J end by 9 bases, with 17 bases between. The CDR3 has 14 residues. Together with reference TRBV5-1 and TRBJ2-1, the CDR3 gives the full variable domain: KAGVTQTPRYLIKTRGQQVTLSCSPISGHRSVSWYQQTPGQGLQFLFEYFSETQRNKGNFPGRFSGRQFSNSRSEMNVSTLELGDSALYLCASSPIQISSEQFFGPGTRLTVL.

This rearrangement joins TRBV14 to TRBJ1-1; 12 nucleotides agree with TRBD1. The J segment lost 0 bases and the V segment lost 8 bases, leaving 4 bases of the junction unmatched. Germline CDR1 SGHDN, CDR2 FVKESK. The CDR3 loop spans 15 amino acids. DNA for the CDR3: TGTGCCAGCGGGGGGACAGGGGGCCTGAACACTGAAGCTTTCTTT. Its translation: CASGGTGGLNTEAFF.